One sample yielded the 8 T cell receptor beta chains listed below, sequenced in a study of lymphopenia after photon versus proton radiotherapy (dated by TCRdb to between 2018 and 2021). Receptor amplification or capture employed the immunoSEQ multiplex PCR assay. In its TCRdb copy, this immuneACCESS table keeps in-frame sequences only and misses some clones. Where compared with another copy, unresolved V genes explain less than half of these, and the others have no known cause. The sample table records about 68,000 clones; roughly 88% of these occur just once. Of the sample, about 2.6% is held by the ten largest clones. The source material was peripheral blood, sampled from a patient treated with photon-based radiotherapy. These TCRs come from a woman in her sixties or seventies with pancreatic cancer.

The chain links TRBV5-4 to TRBJ2-3, with TRBD2 as a possible D gene (6 bases). The CDR3 runs 16 residues. Germline V gene sequence: CDR1 SGHNT, CDR2 YYREEE (reference sequence). Trimming took 4 bases from V and 4 from J, leaving 19 bases between them. CDR3 loop: CASSTRTGDWSDTQYF. The CDR3 DNA follows: TGTGCCAGCAGCACTCGGACGGGAGATTGGTCAGATACGCAGTATTTT.

This clone was recorded only once. V gene TRBV27 combines with J gene TRBJ2-7; 12 bases match TRBD2. Germline lookup yields CDR1 MNHEY and CDR2 SMNVEV (reference sequence). The CDR3 has 16 amino acids. Germline trimming cut 1 base from V and 2 bases from J; bases unmatched to any gene: 3. The CDR3 loop is CASSLYPSGRAYEQYF. CDR3 bases: TGTGCCAGCAGTTTATACCCTAGCGGGAGGGCCTACGAGCAGTACTTC.

The J gene is TRBJ2-7, the V gene TRBV28; tentative D call: TRBD1 (6 bases). The CDR3 sequence is 12 residues long. Trimming removed 6 bases from V and 3 bases from J, with 9 bases in between. Germline CDR1 MDHEN, CDR2 SYDVKM. The CDR3 DNA reads as TGTGCCAGCAGCCAACAGGGCTACGAGCAGTACTTC. It is translated as CASSQQGYEQYF.

V is TRBV9 and J is TRBJ2-1, with D uncertain. Germline CDR1 SGDLS, CDR2 YYNGEE. V was clipped by 2 bases and J by 6 bases, with 9 bases between them. The CDR3 totals 13 residues. This CDR3 is CASSVQNTNEQFF. DNA for the CDR3: TGTGCCAGCAGCGTCCAAAATACCAATGAGCAGTTCTTC.

The chain uses TRBV5-1 and TRBJ1-5, with no clear D. Germline V gene lookup returns CDR1 SGHRS and CDR2 YFSETQ. CDR3 length: 13 amino acids. Trimming shortened V by 0 bases and J by 6 bases, and 7 bases separated the two germline ends. In DNA, the CDR3 is TGCGCCAGCAGCTTGGTAGGGCGTCAGCCCCAGCATTTT. This gives the protein CASSLVGRQPQHF.

The gene calls are TRBV28 and TRBJ1-5; D ambiguous. In germline, CDR1 is MDHEN, CDR2 SYDVKM. The V and J ends lost 0 bases and 5 bases respectively, with 8 bases between them. The CDR3 consists of 14 residues. CDR3 residues: CASSLWETYQPQHF. The CDR3 DNA follows: TGTGCCAGCAGTTTATGGGAGACTTATCAGCCCCAGCATTTT.

This chain connects TRBV6-1 to TRBJ2-7; 7 nucleotides match TRBD1. V was pared by 5 bases and J by 4 bases, with 2 bases of the junction left unmatched. Germline V gives CDR1 MNHNS, CDR2 SASEGT. There are 12 residues in the CDR3. The CDR3 sequence: CASSSTGYEQYF. CDR3 nucleotide sequence: TGTGCCAGCAGTTCGACAGGGTACGAGCAGTACTTC.

J is TRBJ2-3 and V is TRBV18; the match to TRBD2 covers 14 bases. The CDR3 is made up of 19 amino acids. Germline assignment: CDR1 KGHSH and CDR2 LQKENI. V trimming: 6 bases; J trimming: 1 base; junction bases outside the gene matches: 12. For the CDR3, the DNA is TGTGCCAGCTCGCTCAGCGTGCCGGGACTAGCGGGAGGCACAGATACGCAGTATTTT. It encodes CASSLSVPGLAGGTDTQYF.